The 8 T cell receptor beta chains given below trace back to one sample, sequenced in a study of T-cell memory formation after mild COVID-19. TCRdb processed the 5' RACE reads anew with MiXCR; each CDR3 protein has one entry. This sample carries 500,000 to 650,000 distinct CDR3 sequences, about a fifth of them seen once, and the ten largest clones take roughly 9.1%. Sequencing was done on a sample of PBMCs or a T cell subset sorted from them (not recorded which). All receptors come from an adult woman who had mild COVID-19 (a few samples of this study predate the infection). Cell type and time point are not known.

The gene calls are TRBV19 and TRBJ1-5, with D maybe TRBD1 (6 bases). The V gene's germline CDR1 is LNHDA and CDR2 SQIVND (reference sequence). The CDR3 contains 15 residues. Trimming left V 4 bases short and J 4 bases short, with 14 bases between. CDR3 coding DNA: TGTGCCAGTAGTACCGAGGGGGAGGTGAATCAGCCCCAGCATTTT. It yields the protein CASSTEGEVNQPQHF.

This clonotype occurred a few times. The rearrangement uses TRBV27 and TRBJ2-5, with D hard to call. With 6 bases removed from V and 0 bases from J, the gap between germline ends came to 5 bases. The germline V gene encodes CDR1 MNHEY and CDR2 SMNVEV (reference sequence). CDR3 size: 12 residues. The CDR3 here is CASRPNQETQYF. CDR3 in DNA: TGTGCCAGCAGGCCAAACCAAGAGACCCAGTACTTC.

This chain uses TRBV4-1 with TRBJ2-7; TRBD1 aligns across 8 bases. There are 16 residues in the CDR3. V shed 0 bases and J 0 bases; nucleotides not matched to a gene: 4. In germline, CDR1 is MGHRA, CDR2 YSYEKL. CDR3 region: CASSQEDRASSYEQYF. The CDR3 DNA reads TGCGCCAGCAGCCAAGAGGACAGGGCGAGCTCCTACGAGCAGTACTTC.

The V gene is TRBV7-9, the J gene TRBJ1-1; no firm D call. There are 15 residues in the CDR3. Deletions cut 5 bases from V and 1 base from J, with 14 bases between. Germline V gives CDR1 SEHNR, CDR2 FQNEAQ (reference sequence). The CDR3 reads CASSPPYAGNTEAFF. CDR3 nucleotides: TGTGCCAGCAGCCCACCTTACGCGGGGAACACTGAAGCTTTCTTT.

This CDR3 is CSSYQNTEAFF. As DNA, the CDR3 is TGCAGTTCGTACCAGAACACTGAAGCTTTCTTT. The chain is built from TRBV20-1 and TRBJ1-1; no firm D call. The CDR3 is 11 residues long. Per the germline V gene, CDR1 is DFQATT and CDR2 is SNEGSKA (reference sequence). V gave up 8 bases and J gave up 1 base, with 8 bases separating them.

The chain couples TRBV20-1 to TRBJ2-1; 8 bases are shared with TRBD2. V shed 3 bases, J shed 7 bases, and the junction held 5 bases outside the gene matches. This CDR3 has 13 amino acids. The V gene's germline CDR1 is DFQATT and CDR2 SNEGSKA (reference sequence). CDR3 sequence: CSASGGASNEQFF. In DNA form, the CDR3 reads TGCAGTGCTAGCGGGGGGGCGAGTAATGAGCAGTTCTTC.

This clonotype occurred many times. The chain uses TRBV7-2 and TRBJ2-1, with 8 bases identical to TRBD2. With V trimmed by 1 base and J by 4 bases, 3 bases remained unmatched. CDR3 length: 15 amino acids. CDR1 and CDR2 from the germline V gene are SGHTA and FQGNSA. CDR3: CASSLVPSGYNEQFF. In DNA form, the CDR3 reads TGTGCCAGCAGCTTAGTCCCTAGCGGGTACAATGAGCAGTTCTTC.

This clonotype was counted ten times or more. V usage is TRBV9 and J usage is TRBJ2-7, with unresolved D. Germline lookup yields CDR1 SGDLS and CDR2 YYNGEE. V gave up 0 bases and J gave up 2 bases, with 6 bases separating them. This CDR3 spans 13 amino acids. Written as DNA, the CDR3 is TGTGCCAGCAGCGTAGGAGGCCCCTACGAGCAGTACTTC. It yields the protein CASSVGGPYEQYF.